The sequence of this TCR beta chain was determined in a study of control samples from healthy donors and cancer patients. This table comes from immunoSEQ multiplex PCR, and its TCRdb copy is limited to in-frame clones, with some not included. Altogether around 79,000 clones are present, 93% being singletons, with the ten largest covering 1.3%. Trimming stripped 3 bases from V and 5 bases from J, with 18 bases between. CDR1 is SGHKS and CDR2 is YYEKEE in the germline V gene (reference sequence). The CDR3 runs 16 residues. This clone occurred once. The specimen sequenced was PBMCs. This sequence originates from a woman aged 40 to 55 with lung cancer. This sequence joins TRBV5-5 and TRBJ1-5; D is perhaps TRBD1 (5 bases). CDR3 amino acids: CASSWGMPRPDQPQHF. The CDR3 bases are TGTGCCAGCAGCTGGGGGATGCCAAGGCCCGATCAGCCCCAGCATTTT.